The 26 T cell receptor beta chains listed next were all sequenced from one sample in a study of T-cell reconstitution after alpha-beta-depleted transplantation in children. Preparing the TCRbeta library involved the use of unique molecular identifiers. TCRdb re-called the PCR reads with MiXCR, one entry per CDR3 protein. This table holds approximately 110,000 distinct CDR3 sequences, about 23% found once. The sample was PBMCs, mostly from graft donor cells, taken 180 days after TCRalphabeta/CD19-depleted stem cell transplant. The origin of the receptors is a male patient between 2 and 15 years old who had a stem cell transplant for chronic granulomatous disease, so the T cells may come from the graft donor.

The table lists this clonotype with many counts. The V call is TRBV25-1, the J call TRBJ1-1; no reliable D call. CDR3 size: 13 residues. With 5 bases removed from V and 5 bases from J, the gap between germline ends came to 12 bases. Germline assignment: CDR1 MGHDK and CDR2 SYGVNS. The CDR3 region has the DNA TGTGCCAGCAGTCAACTTGGGATTACTGAAGCTTTCTTT. Protein product: CASSQLGITEAFF.

The genes are TRBV5-1 and TRBJ2-7; D not certain. The CDR3 runs to 13 residues. Looked up from germline, CDR1 is SGHRS and CDR2 is YFSETQ. Deletions cut 0 bases from V and 2 bases from J, with 6 bases between. The CDR3 nucleotides read TGCGCCAGCAGCTTGGTTGGGACCTACGAGCAGTACTTC. It translates to CASSLVGTYEQYF.

This clonotype was observed a handful of times. The rearrangement uses TRBV12-3 or TRBV12-4 and TRBJ2-2; D gene uncertain. Trimming pared 3 bases from V and 7 bases from J, leaving 9 bases between. This CDR3 spans 13 amino acids. The chain's CDR3 is CASSFLGYGELFF. The CDR3 DNA sequence: TGTGCCAGCAGTTTTTTGGGATACGGGGAGCTGTTTTTT.

This clonotype was detected many times. The chain employs TRBV7-8 and TRBJ2-3; maybe TRBD2 (5 bases). V shed 7 bases and J shed 5 bases, with 19 bases lying between them. The germline V gene has CDR1 SGHVS and CDR2 FQNEAQ. The CDR3 is 15 residues long. The CDR3, as DNA: TGTGCCAGCACCCGGGGAGACCTCCTTGAAGATACGCAGTATTTT. Amino acid sequence: CASTRGDLLEDTQYF.

V is TRBV20-1 and J is TRBJ2-3; D is unclear. The germline gives CDR1 DFQATT, CDR2 SNEGSKA (reference sequence). The V end lost 1 base, the J end lost 4 bases, and 6 bases lay between the germline ends. CDR3 length: 12 residues. In DNA, the CDR3 is TGCAGTGCTAGAGGAAGTCCAGATACGCAGTATTTT. This codes for CSARGSPDTQYF.

This clonotype was detected ten times or more. The J gene is TRBJ2-1, the V gene TRBV28; 8 nucleotides align to TRBD2. CDR3 length: 16 residues. Trimming cost V 8 bases and J 1 base; bases outside gene matches: 10. Per the germline V gene, CDR1 is MDHEN and CDR2 is SYDVKM. CDR3 amino acids: CASGRPGLGSYNEQFF. Here the CDR3 DNA reads TGTGCCAGCGGACGACCGGGACTAGGGTCCTACAATGAGCAGTTCTTC.

CDR3 DNA: TGTGCCAGCAGCGGACTAGCGGGAGCTTCCCGCACAGATACGCAGTATTTT. Its protein is CASSGLAGASRTDTQYF. The chain has TRBV12-3 or TRBV12-4 and TRBJ2-3; 13 positions agree with TRBD2. The V and J ends lost 6 bases and 1 base, in that order; junction bases with no gene match: 7. This CDR3 contains 17 residues.

The V gene is TRBV4-1, the J gene TRBJ1-1; D is perhaps TRBD1 (6 bases). CDR1 MGHRA and CDR2 YSYEKL come from the germline V gene. The CDR3 runs to 16 residues. The V and J ends lost 6 bases and 5 bases respectively, with 22 bases between them. CDR3: CASRDTPDRRRTEAFF. CDR3 sequence (DNA): TGCGCCAGCAGAGACACGCCGGACAGACGACGGACTGAAGCTTTCTTT.

This clonotype has more than one count but fewer than ten. The chain links TRBV7-6 to TRBJ2-7; 7 positions agree with TRBD1. The CDR3 extends over 14 amino acids. Germline CDR1 is SGHVS and CDR2 is FNYEAQ. After removal of 4 bases from V and 5 bases from J, the junction contained 8 bases not matched to a gene. The CDR3 here is CASSSTGAFDEQYF. The CDR3, as DNA: TGTGCCAGCAGCTCTACAGGGGCCTTTGACGAGCAGTACTTC.

The V gene is TRBV12-3 or TRBV12-4, the J gene TRBJ2-2; D gene unclear. Deletions cut 5 bases from V and 7 bases from J, with 8 bases between. This CDR3 comprises 12 residues. CDR3 sequence: CASSISYGELFF. CDR3 DNA sequence: TGTGCCAGCAGTATCTCATACGGGGAGCTGTTTTTT.

The table lists this clonotype with many counts. The chain combines TRBV6-1 with TRBJ2-7, with D perhaps assigned TRBD1 or TRBD2 (5 bases each). CDR1 and CDR2 (germline): MNHNS, SASEGT. This CDR3 spans 14 amino acids. Trimming cost V 6 bases and J 1 base, with 13 bases left between them. CDR3 amino acids: CASSRTEGSYEQYF. In nucleotides, the CDR3 is TGTGCCAGCAGCCGGACTGAGGGGTCCTACGAGCAGTACTTC.

This chain links TRBV12-3 or TRBV12-4 with TRBJ2-7, with 8 nucleotides matching TRBD1. The V segment lost 8 bases and the J segment 9 bases; nucleotides outside the gene matches: 24. This CDR3 is 17 amino acids long. The CDR3 is CASAMVRSGQARGVQYF. The DNA of the CDR3 is TGTGCCAGCGCGATGGTCCGTTCGGGACAGGCAAGGGGAGTGCAGTACTTC.

This clonotype came up a few times. DNA of the CDR3: TGCAGCGTTCTACAGGGGGGGACCGGGGAGCTGTTTTTT. Amino acid sequence: CSVLQGGTGELFF. The chain links TRBV29-1 to TRBJ2-2; TRBD1 is a possible D gene (8 bases). The CDR3 has 13 residues. CDR1 and CDR2 from the germline V gene are SQVTM and ANQGSEA. The V gene lost 5 bases and the J gene lost 5 bases, with 12 bases spanning the gap.

The rearrangement links TRBV15 to TRBJ2-5; no reliable D call. Germline V lookup: CDR1 LNHNV, CDR2 YYDKDF (reference sequence). The CDR3 covers 14 residues. V was pared by 4 bases and J by 5 bases, with 14 bases between. For the CDR3, the DNA is TGTGCCACCAGCATCCTTAGGTCCGGCGAGACCCAGTACTTC. Protein product: CATSILRSGETQYF.

This clonotype showed up just a few times. This chain connects TRBV20-1 to TRBJ2-3; a possible D gene is TRBD2 (6 bases). Germline V gene data show CDR1 as DFQATT and CDR2 as SNEGSKA (reference sequence). Trimming stripped 7 bases from V and 2 bases from J, with 16 bases between. The CDR3 covers 14 residues. The CDR3 loop is CSVTRGLSTDTQYF. As DNA, the CDR3 is TGCAGTGTCACTCGCGGACTATCCACAGATACGCAGTATTTT.

In its sample, this clonotype was seen many times. This chain uses TRBV9 with TRBJ2-7; 7 nucleotides match TRBD1. V was pared by 3 bases and J by 2 bases, with 2 bases of the junction left unmatched. Germline V CDR1 and CDR2: SGDLS, YYNGEE. The CDR3 extends over 13 amino acids. The CDR3 DNA follows: TGTGCCAGCAGCGCCCAGGGGGCCTACGAGCAGTACTTC. It specifies CASSAQGAYEQYF.

The V gene is TRBV7-2, the J gene TRBJ2-1; TRBD2 matches 9 bases. Trimming took 5 bases from V and 7 from J; bases not matched to a gene: 9. Germline assignment: CDR1 SGHTA and CDR2 FQGNSA. The CDR3 length is 15 residues. CDR3 region: CASSVGLASRNEQFF. DNA of the CDR3: TGTGCCAGCAGCGTCGGACTAGCGTCAAGGAATGAGCAGTTCTTC.

At least ten counts were recorded for this clonotype. The V gene is TRBV12-3 or TRBV12-4, the J gene TRBJ2-1, with D unclear. V lost 6 bases to trimming and J lost 2 bases, with 14 bases between them. This CDR3 is 15 amino acids long. The CDR3 loop is CASSLGPPTYNEQFF. As DNA, the CDR3 is TGTGCCAGCAGCCTCGGACCCCCGACCTACAATGAGCAGTTCTTC.

This clonotype was detected a few times. This chain links TRBV10-1 with TRBJ2-5, with D perhaps TRBD1 or TRBD2 (5 bases each). This CDR3 has 13 amino acids. The ends were cut back, 6 bases at V and 1 base at J, with 9 bases in the middle. Germline lookup yields CDR1 WNHNN and CDR2 SYGVQD (reference sequence). The CDR3 region is CASSRDLQETQYF. DNA for the CDR3: TGCGCCAGCAGCCGGGACCTCCAAGAGACCCAGTACTTC.

The V gene is TRBV15, the J gene TRBJ1-2, with D unclear. CDR1 and CDR2 from the germline V gene are LNHNV and YYDKDF (reference sequence). V gave up 0 bases and J gave up 8 bases, with 7 bases separating them. The CDR3 consists of 12 residues. The CDR3 DNA is TGTGCCACCAGCAGAGACGGGTCAGGCTACACCTTC. Translated, it gives CATSRDGSGYTF. Using reference TRBV15 and TRBJ1-2 for the parts outside the CDR3, the full variable domain is DAMVIQNPRYQVTQFGKPVTLSCSQTLNHNVMYWYQQKSSQAPKLLFHYYDKDFNNEADTPDNFQSRRPNTSFCFLDIRSPGLGDTAMYLCATSRDGSGYTFGSGTRLTVV.

This clonotype was seen a few times. J is TRBJ2-7 and V is TRBV28; a weak D match, TRBD2 (5 bases). In germline, CDR1 is MDHEN, CDR2 SYDVKM. The CDR3 runs to 16 residues. With 3 bases removed from V and 5 bases from J, the gap between germline ends came to 20 bases. DNA for the CDR3: TGTGCCAGCAGTTTTGGGCGTGCGAACACGAGGGACGAGCAGTACTTC. The encoded protein is CASSFGRANTRDEQYF.

The chain combines TRBV6-1 with TRBJ2-2, with TRBD2 matching 14 bases. Germline V gene data show CDR1 as MNHNS and CDR2 as SASEGT. CDR3 size: 16 residues. Trimming cost V 6 bases and J 6 bases; bases outside gene matches: 6. The DNA for the CDR3 is TGTGCCAGCAGGCTCCGACTAGCGGGGGGGCCCGGGGAGCTGTTTTTT. As protein: CASRLRLAGGPGELFF.

The chain is built from TRBV12-3 or TRBV12-4 and TRBJ1-6; D not resolved. The length of the CDR3 is 12 residues. V lost 8 bases and J lost 9, with 11 bases in between. The CDR3 spells CASGRGSSPLHF. The CDR3 DNA reads as TGTGCCAGCGGCCGGGGATCTTCACCCCTCCACTTT.

The chain has TRBV28 and TRBJ2-2; TRBD1 aligns across 8 bases. The CDR3 is 16 residues long. In germline, CDR1 is MDHEN, CDR2 SYDVKM. Trimming at V came to 10 bases and at J to 7 bases, leaving 17 bases not matched to a gene. This chain's CDR3 is CAILDRGDGRFGELFF. DNA for the CDR3: TGTGCCATCCTAGACAGGGGAGACGGGAGATTCGGGGAGCTGTTTTTT. The full variable domain, completed using reference TRBV28 and TRBJ2-2, is DVKVTQSSRYLVKRTGEKVFLECVQDMDHENMFWYRQDPGLGLRLIYFSYDVKMKEKGDIPEGYSVSREKKERFSLILESASTNQTSMYLCAILDRGDGRFGELFFGEGSRLTVL.

This rearrangement joins TRBV7-9 to TRBJ1-1; D perhaps matches TRBD1 (5 bases). The germline V gene has CDR1 SEHNR and CDR2 FQNEAQ (reference sequence). V lost 5 bases and J lost 0, with 10 bases in between. The CDR3 covers 14 residues. CDR3 amino acids: CASSRTGLNTEAFF. The CDR3 DNA reads as TGTGCCAGCAGCAGAACAGGTTTGAACACTGAAGCTTTCTTT.

This clonotype has more than one count but fewer than ten. J is TRBJ2-7 and V is TRBV12-3 or TRBV12-4, with D perhaps matching TRBD2 (6 bases). V was shortened by 2 bases and J by 3 bases, with 23 bases between the two germline ends. The CDR3 is made up of 18 amino acids. The CDR3 reads CASSLRAATLRESYEQYF. DNA of the CDR3: TGTGCCAGCAGTTTAAGGGCGGCCACTCTGCGGGAAAGCTACGAGCAGTACTTC.